This T cell receptor beta chain appears in the sequencing data of a study of T cells in Graves' hyperthyroidism and ophthalmopathy. The TCR beta CDR3 regions underwent amplification using RNA transcripts as the source. Initially, a first-round RT-PCR of the TCR CDR3 employed the HTBI primer set. In TCRdb, the multiplex PCR reads were re-called with MiXCR into one record per CDR3 protein. The sample carries hundreds of thousands of distinct CDR3 sequences, just under 20% recorded once. As for this clonotype: No antigen is known for it.

V shed 6 bases and J shed 6 bases, with 9 bases lying between them. The length of the CDR3 is 13 residues. Study-level results: Blood held most thyroid clonotypes expanded above 0.001 frequency.

The gene calls are TRBV12-3 or TRBV12-4 and TRBJ1-6; tentative D call: TRBD1 (5 bases). The sequenced sample was blood. The clonotype was recovered from a man in his forties with Graves' ophthalmopathy. CDR3 in DNA: TGTGCCAGCAGGGGACGGGTTAATTCACCCCTCCACTTT. It encodes CASRGRVNSPLHF.